This paragraph covers one T cell receptor (beta chain) sequence. Being one base from a much bigger clone, this may be a read error. The sample belongs to a study of T cells in Graves' hyperthyroidism and ophthalmopathy. There were TCR beta CDR3 regions amplified from RNA transcripts. A first-round RT-PCR of the TCR CDR3 used the HTBI primer set. Each CDR3 protein gets one entry after TCRdb re-called the multiplex PCR reads with MiXCR. This repertoire shows roughly 700,000 distinct CDR3 sequences, 35% found once; its top ten account for roughly 30%. This sample holds PBMCs from 9.5 to 10 ml fresh peripheral blood. This CDR3 is 12 amino acids long. Trimming took 5 bases from V and 12 from J, leaving 13 bases between them. CDR1 and CDR2 from the germline V gene are SEHNR and FQNEAQ (reference sequence).

This sequence joins TRBV7-9 and TRBJ1-4; no definite D call. The sequence was obtained from a woman aged 40 to 50 with Graves' hyperthyroidism. Input material: blood. CDR3 bases: TGTGCCAGCAGCCATAAAGTGGGAGAACTGTTTTTT. It encodes CASSHKVGELFF.